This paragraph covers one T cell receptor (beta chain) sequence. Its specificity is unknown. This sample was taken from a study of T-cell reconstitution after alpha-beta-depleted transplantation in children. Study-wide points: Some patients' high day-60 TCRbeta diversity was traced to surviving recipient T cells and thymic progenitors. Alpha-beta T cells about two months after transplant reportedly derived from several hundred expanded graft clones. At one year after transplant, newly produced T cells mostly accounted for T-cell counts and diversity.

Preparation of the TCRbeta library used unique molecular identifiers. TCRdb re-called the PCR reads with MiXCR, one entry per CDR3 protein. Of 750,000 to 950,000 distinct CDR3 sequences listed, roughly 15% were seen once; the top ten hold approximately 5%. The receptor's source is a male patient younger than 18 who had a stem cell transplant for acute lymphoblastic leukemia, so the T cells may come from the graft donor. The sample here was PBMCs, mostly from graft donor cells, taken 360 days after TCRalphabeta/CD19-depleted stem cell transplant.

CDR3 protein: CASSPGQKSTDTQYF. CDR3 sequence (DNA): TGCGCCAGCAGCCCTGGACAGAAGAGCACAGATACGCAGTATTTT. This sequence joins TRBV5-1 and TRBJ2-3; weak D call: TRBD1 (6 bases). The CDR3 has 15 amino acids. V gave up 4 bases and J gave up 0 bases, with 12 bases separating them. Germline-derived CDR1 and CDR2 are SGHRS and YFSETQ.